This TCR beta chain is from a study of CD8 T cells in Susac syndrome. The germline V and J ends were trimmed by 0 bases and 4 bases, with 10 bases remaining between them. Germline values: CDR1 DFQATT, CDR2 SNEGSKA (reference sequence). The CDR3 covers 14 residues. The study's findings and limits: Clonal expansion was missing from Susac syndrome CD4+ T cell repertoires.

Reverse transcription of roughly 0.5 to 1 ug RNA was carried out with random hexamers. By means of immunoSEQ multiplex PCR, TCR beta CDR3 spanning 54 Vbeta and 13 Jbeta underwent amplification. TCRdb recomputed calls from the immunoSEQ multiplex PCR reads with MiXCR, one row per CDR3 protein. The sample shows over 150,000 distinct CDR3 sequences, 95% to 96% of them seen only once. A remark on this clonotype: Its antigen is currently unknown.

The J gene is TRBJ1-5, the V gene TRBV20-1; D remains unclear. The TCR originated in a human donor with Susac syndrome. Material for sequencing was CD4+ T cells from PBMCs. The CDR3 loop reads CSARDAQTNQPQHF. CDR3 DNA: TGCAGTGCTAGAGATGCCCAGACTAATCAGCCCCAGCATTTT.